This T cell receptor beta chain came from a study of metastatic and nonmetastatic thyroid tumors. In the authors' methods: The study took CDR3 differences across clinicopathological groups and made a distant-metastasis classifier for papillary thyroid cancer from them. Using MiXCR, TCRdb reanalyzed the PCR reads. The V and J calls here are based on TCRdb, not the publication. The sample contains fewer than 20,000 clones, under 30% of which appear only once. This CDR3 is 13 amino acids long. The germline CDR1 and CDR2 sequences are ENHRY and SYGVKD. V was clipped by 2 bases and J by 3 bases, with 8 bases between them. There are a few counts of this clone. No treatment had been given to any patient before thyroid surgery.

The sequencing input was tumor tissue. The chain links TRBV10-3 to TRBJ2-7, with D maybe TRBD1 (5 bases). This sequence originates from a male donor with papillary thyroid cancer or a benign thyroid nodule (not recorded which). Some clones in this sample may be carry-over from other donors' samples. The CDR3 is CAISEGRDYEQYF. As DNA, the CDR3 is TGTGCCATCAGTGAGGGCAGGGACTACGAGCAGTACTTC.